These 10 T cell receptor beta chains came from one sample sequenced in a study of blood T cell repertoires in COVID-19. Assay: immunoSEQ multiplex PCR; the TCRdb copy retains only in-frame clones and omits some. Of about 220,000 clones listed, 70% to 85% are singletons. The sample comprised peripheral blood. The receptors were gathered from a man between 50 and 59 years old with active or convalescent COVID-19.

The chain couples TRBV27 to TRBJ2-3; 13 nucleotides line up with TRBD2. The CDR3 consists of 16 residues. Germline CDR1 reads MNHEY; CDR2 reads SMNVEV (reference sequence). Trimming at V came to 2 bases and at J to 3 bases, leaving 2 bases not matched to a gene. CDR3 DNA: TGTGCCAGCAGTTTACCGGGACTAGCGGGAACAGATACGCAGTATTTT. Its translation: CASSLPGLAGTDTQYF.

This clone was seen more than once but under ten times. The CDR3 reads CASSSGTSGGLADTQYF. CDR3 DNA sequence: TGTGCCAGCAGTTCTGGGACTAGCGGGGGATTGGCAGATACGCAGTATTTT. The chain carries TRBV2 and TRBJ2-3, with 14 bases lining up with TRBD2. V was clipped by 5 bases and J by 4 bases; unmatched bases: 8. The CDR3 runs to 17 residues. Germline CDR1 is SNHLY and CDR2 is FYNNEI.

The J gene is TRBJ1-2, the V gene TRBV5-5, with D perhaps matching TRBD1 (6 bases). This CDR3 comprises 14 residues. Germline loops: CDR1 SGHKS, CDR2 YYEKEE (reference sequence). V lost 2 bases and J 3 bases, leaving 11 bases between the germline ends. This CDR3 is CASSFRDRYYGYTF. The CDR3 DNA sequence: TGTGCCAGCAGCTTTCGAGACAGGTACTATGGCTACACCTTC.

This clone was seen only a few times. This rearrangement joins TRBV9 to TRBJ2-1; TRBD2 matches at 7 bases. Looked up from germline, CDR1 is SGDLS and CDR2 is YYNGEE. V was clipped by 1 base and J by 0 bases; unmatched bases: 7. The CDR3 contains 17 residues. In DNA, the CDR3 is TGTGCCAGCAGCGTAATGGCGGGGGAGAGCTCCTACAATGAGCAGTTCTTC. This codes for CASSVMAGESSYNEQFF.

The chain couples TRBV7-3 to TRBJ2-2; TRBD2 aligns across 8 bases. CDR1 is SGHTA, CDR2 FQGTGA, per germline. J was trimmed by 2 bases and V by 6 bases; bases with no gene match: 2. The CDR3 consists of 14 residues. CDR3 loop: CASRLAGNTGELFF. The CDR3 DNA reads TGTGCCAGCAGATTAGCGGGAAACACCGGGGAGCTGTTTTTT.

The chain couples TRBV27 to TRBJ2-3; no definite D call. CDR1 and CDR2 from the germline V gene are MNHEY and SMNVEV (reference sequence). The CDR3 length is 14 residues. The V gene lost 2 bases and the J gene lost 0 bases, with 6 bases spanning the gap. The CDR3 DNA reads as TGTGCCAGCAGTTTACGCGCGAGCACAGATACGCAGTATTTT. Translating it yields CASSLRASTDTQYF.

V gene TRBV3-1 (or the pseudogene TRBV3-2) combines with J gene TRBJ1-3, with D unresolved. Germline values: CDR1 LGHDT, CDR2 YNNKEL (reference sequence). The CDR3 sequence is 19 residues long. Trimming cost V 0 bases and J 4 bases, with 22 bases left between them. The CDR3 coding sequence is TGTGCCAGCAGCCAAGATCACTTAGCGGGCAGGTTGTTCGGAAACACCATATATTTT. The encoded protein is CASSQDHLAGRLFGNTIYF.

J is TRBJ2-3 and V is TRBV11-2; 12 bases match TRBD2. Germline values: CDR1 SGHAT, CDR2 FQNNGV. V was clipped by 1 base and J by 4 bases; unmatched bases: 6. The CDR3 extends over 17 amino acids. CDR3 bases: TGTGCCAGCAGCTTAGCCGCTAGCGGGGGGGCGCCAGATACGCAGTATTTT. Protein product: CASSLAASGGAPDTQYF.

The chain has TRBV6-2 or TRBV6-3 and TRBJ1-5, with 8 bases fitting TRBD1. CDR1 is MNHEY and CDR2 is SVGEGT in the germline V gene. CDR3 length: 18 residues. The ends lost 2 bases at V and 0 bases at J; junction bases unmatched: 9. The CDR3 DNA follows: TGTGCCAGCAGTTACGGTGACAGGGGTGTATATAGCAATCAGCCCCAGCATTTT. This translates into CASSYGDRGVYSNQPQHF.

V gene TRBV7-2 combines with J gene TRBJ1-3; D perhaps matches TRBD1 (6 bases). Per the germline V gene, CDR1 is SGHTA and CDR2 is FQGNSA. Deletions cut 1 base from V and 2 bases from J, with 15 bases between. The CDR3 runs to 17 residues. CDR3 nucleotide sequence: TGTGCCAGCAGCTTAGAGGGGGTGGGAGTCCCTGGAAACACCATATATTTT. Its protein product is CASSLEGVGVPGNTIYF.